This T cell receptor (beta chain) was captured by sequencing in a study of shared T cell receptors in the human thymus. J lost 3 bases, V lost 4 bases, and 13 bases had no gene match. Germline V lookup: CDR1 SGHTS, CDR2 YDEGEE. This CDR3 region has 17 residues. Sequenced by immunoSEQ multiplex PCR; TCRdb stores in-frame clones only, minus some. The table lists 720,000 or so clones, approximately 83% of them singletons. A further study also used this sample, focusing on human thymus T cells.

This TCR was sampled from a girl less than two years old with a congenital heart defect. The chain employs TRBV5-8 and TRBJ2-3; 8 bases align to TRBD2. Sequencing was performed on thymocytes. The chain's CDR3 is CASSTRAYSGGTDTQYF. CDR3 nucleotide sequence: TGTGCCAGCAGCACGCGCGCGTACAGCGGGGGTACAGATACGCAGTATTTT.